This T cell receptor beta chain comes out of a study of T cells in Graves' hyperthyroidism and ophthalmopathy (dated by TCRdb to the late 2010s). In terms of the full investigation: Peripheral blood samples were taken at the time of initial diagnosis, prior to any treatment. A discovery cohort of around 98 patients, roughly 40 with Graves' ophthalmopathy and 57 with stable Graves' hyperthyroidism, was used to find distinguishing TCR V-J signatures. Whether ophthalmopathy could be predicted prospectively was tested in an independent validation cohort made up of some 20 hyperthyroidism patients plus 17 patients who later progressed to ophthalmopathy. The roughly 91 discovery patients were randomly divided into training and test sets at a 7:3 ratio. In six Graves' hyperthyroidism patients, the study also compared T-cell repertoires from thyroid tissue with T-cell repertoires from blood. After sampling, hyperthyroidism patients received methimazole starting at 30 mg daily, and ophthalmopathy patients received high-dose intravenous methylprednisolone. TCR Vbeta CDR3 sequencing of 120 to 150 peripheral blood samples (over 40 ophthalmopathy, 75 hyperthyroidism and roughly 17 progressor patients) is reported in the paper. On the study overall, not on this receptor specifically: Blood samples also contained most of the expanded thyroid clonotypes (frequency above 0.001), which suggests that blood repertoires may reflect thyroid immune responses. Sample size was not statistically predetermined, and blinding of investigators to group allocation was not performed. A 13 V-J signature model separated ophthalmopathy from stable hyperthyroidism, with around 91% sensitivity and roughly 84% specificity in cross-validation and 80%/75% in testing. In validation, the model predicted progression to ophthalmopathy a median of roughly 6.2 months before onset, with over 55% sensitivity and around 76% specificity.

Stable Graves' hyperthyroidism was defined as no progression to ophthalmopathy during 18 months of follow-up. The hyperthyroidism patients were between 18 and 65 years old and newly diagnosed, with a disease duration of less than 2 months. Exclusion was applied to patients with uncontrolled infections, other autoimmune diseases, pregnancy or lactation. Clinical symptoms, serum thyroxine and TRAb, thyroid ultrasound, and orbital computed tomography formed the basis for the diagnoses. Ficoll-Paque density gradient centrifugation was used to isolate PBMCs from about 9 ml of fresh peripheral blood. Trizol reagent was used to extract total RNA, and RNA quality was then checked on an Agilent 2100 Bioanalyzer. The TCR beta CDR3 regions were amplified from RNA transcripts. The first round of RT-PCR for the TCR CDR3 was performed with the HTBI primer set and the Qiagen OneStep RT-PCR kit. Libraries were constructed in a second round of multiplex PCR, after which size selection and purification were performed. Sequencing of the libraries was done on an Illumina HiSeq2000 using paired-end 100 bp reads. From the authors' description of their analysis: SOAPnuke was used to process the raw data, throwing out any read that contained adapters or uncalled bases, had a mean Phred below 15, or lacked an exact constant-primer or identifier match. High-quality paired reads were merged using COPE v1.2.5, and each unique nucleotide sequence was defined as a clonotype. MiTCR v1.1 was used to align the clonotypes against IMGT TRBV, TRBD and TRBJ reference segments. The analysis was restricted to V-J combinations with a frequency above 0.0001, which together covered 98% to 99.2% of the repertoires. A TCS score was defined as the ratio of F50 (clonal expansion) to E x V (chaos), with BLOSUM62-based TCRdist applied between CDR3 peptides within each V-J. Welch's t-statistics and random forest reduced around 550 V-J features to 13, which were used in a naive Bayes classifier (R e1071). TCRdb handled the public reads itself, with Q25 trimming in fastp and clone calling in MiXCR, and kept productive beta chains. Rows matching on CDR3 protein sequence are summarized as one entry with the most common DNA and genes. The V and J calls, along with clone size, are taken from TCRdb and not from the paper's own processing. In all, the sample holds under 550,000 distinct CDR3 sequences, and about 13% of those were seen once. The ten largest clones take up 5% to 6% of the sample.

This clonotype was recorded at least ten times. Its antigen has not been determined. Base qualities are not provided; no much larger clone lies one nucleotide away. This sequence originates from a woman between 18 and 30 years old with Graves' hyperthyroidism. The sample comprised blood.

The DNA reads as follows: TGTGCCAGCAGTCCGGGACTAGACTTAGCAGAGTTCTTC. The resulting protein is CASSPGLDLAEFF. The rearrangement combines TRBV6-1 with TRBJ2-1, and TRBD2 aligns with 8 junction nucleotides. Based on the germline V gene, the CDR1 and CDR2 sequences are MNHNS and SASEGT. The junction shows trimming of 5 bases on V and 14 bases on J, and the gene matches do not reach 11 bases of it. The CDR3 covers 13 residues, taking in both the cysteine and the phenylalanine. Only the CDR3 part of the read is kept: 39 bases, read in frame from the first base.